This T cell receptor (beta chain) was recorded in a study of beta chain features in type 1 diabetes. Expressed TCRB transcripts were sequenced because the isolated RNA had all been reverse transcribed beforehand. The method was immunoSEQ multiplex PCR; TCRdb's version includes in-frame clones alone and lacks a portion of them. The sample records hundreds of thousands of clones, around 15% being singletons. This clone was picked up a small number of times. Antigen: not known. The CDR3 runs 13 residues. The V gene's germline CDR1 is SQVTM and CDR2 ANQGSEA. Trimming removed 3 bases at V and 2 bases at J, with 7 bases between. Study-wide findings and caveats: Compared to healthy donors, patients appeared to have naive, central memory and Treg TCRB repertoires that were more alike. There was a moderate but significant shortening of TCRB CDR3s in all four CD4+ subsets of Type 1 diabetes patients. In type 1 diabetes patients, VDJ junctions had fewer insertions; deletions at these junctions were more frequent.

Only one heparinised blood draw was taken per donor, and its volume averaged around 100 mL. Staining for CD45RO/CCR7/CD25/CD127/CD95/CD27 allowed sorting of CD4+ naive, central memory, regulatory and stem cell-like memory cells. The sequencing sample was made of naive CD4+ T cells from blood. The source is a man aged 18 to 30 with type 1 diabetes. The genes are TRBV29-1 and TRBJ2-2; D is undetermined. The CDR3 loop is CSVDTGNTGELFF. Written as DNA, the CDR3 is TGCAGCGTTGACACCGGTAACACCGGGGAGCTGTTTTTT.